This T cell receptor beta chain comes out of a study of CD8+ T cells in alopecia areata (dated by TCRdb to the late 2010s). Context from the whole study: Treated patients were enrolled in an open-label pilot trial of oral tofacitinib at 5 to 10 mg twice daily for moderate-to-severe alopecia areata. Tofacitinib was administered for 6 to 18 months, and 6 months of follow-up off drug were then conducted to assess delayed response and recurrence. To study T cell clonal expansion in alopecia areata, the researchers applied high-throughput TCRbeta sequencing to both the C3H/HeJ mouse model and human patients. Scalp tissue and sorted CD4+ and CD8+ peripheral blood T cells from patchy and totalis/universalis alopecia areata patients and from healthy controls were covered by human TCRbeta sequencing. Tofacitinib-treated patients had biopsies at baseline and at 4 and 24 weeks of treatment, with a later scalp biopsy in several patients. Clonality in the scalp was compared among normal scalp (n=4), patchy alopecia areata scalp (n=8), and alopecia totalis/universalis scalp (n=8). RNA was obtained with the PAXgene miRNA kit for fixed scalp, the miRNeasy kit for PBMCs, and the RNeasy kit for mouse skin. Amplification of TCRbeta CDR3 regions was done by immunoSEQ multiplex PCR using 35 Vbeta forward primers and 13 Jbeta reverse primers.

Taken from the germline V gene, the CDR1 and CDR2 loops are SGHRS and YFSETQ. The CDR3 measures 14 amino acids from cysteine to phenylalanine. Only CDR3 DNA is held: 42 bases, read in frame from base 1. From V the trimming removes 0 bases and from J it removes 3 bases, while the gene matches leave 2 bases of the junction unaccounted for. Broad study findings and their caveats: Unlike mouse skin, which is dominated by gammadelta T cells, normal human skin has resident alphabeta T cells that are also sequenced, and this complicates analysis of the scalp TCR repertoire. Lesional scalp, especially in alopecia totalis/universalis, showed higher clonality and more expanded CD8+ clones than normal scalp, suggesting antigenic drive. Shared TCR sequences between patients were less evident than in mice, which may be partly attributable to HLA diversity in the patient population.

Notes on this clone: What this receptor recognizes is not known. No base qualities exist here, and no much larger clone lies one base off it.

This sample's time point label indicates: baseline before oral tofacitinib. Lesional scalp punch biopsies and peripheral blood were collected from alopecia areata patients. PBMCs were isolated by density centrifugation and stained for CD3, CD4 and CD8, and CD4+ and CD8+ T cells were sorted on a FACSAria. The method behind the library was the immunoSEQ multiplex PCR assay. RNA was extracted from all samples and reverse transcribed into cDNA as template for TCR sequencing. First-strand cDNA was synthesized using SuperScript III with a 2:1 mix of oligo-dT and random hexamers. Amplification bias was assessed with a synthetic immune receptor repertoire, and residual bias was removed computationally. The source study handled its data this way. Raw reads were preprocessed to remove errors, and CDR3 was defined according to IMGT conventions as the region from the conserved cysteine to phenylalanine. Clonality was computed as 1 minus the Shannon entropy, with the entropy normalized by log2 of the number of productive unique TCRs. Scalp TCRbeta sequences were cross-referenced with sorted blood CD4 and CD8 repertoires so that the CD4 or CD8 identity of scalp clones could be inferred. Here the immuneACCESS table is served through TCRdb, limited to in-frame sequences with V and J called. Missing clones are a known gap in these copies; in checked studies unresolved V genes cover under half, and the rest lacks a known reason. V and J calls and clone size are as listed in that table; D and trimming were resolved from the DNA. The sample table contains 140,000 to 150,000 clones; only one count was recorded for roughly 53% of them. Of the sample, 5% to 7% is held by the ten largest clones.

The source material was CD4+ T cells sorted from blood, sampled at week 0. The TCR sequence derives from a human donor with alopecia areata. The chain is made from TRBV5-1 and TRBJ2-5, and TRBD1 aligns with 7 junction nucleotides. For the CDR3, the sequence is CASSLDTGEETQYF. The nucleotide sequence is TGCGCCAGCAGCTTGGATACAGGGGAAGAGACCCAGTACTTC.